A selection of T cell receptor beta chains follows, all from one sample in a study of OX40 agonist ivuxolimab in advanced cancers. Generated by immunoSEQ multiplex PCR, the TCRdb table keeps only in-frame clones and is missing some. The sample lists 53,000 or so clones; approximately 79% were seen once. Sequencing was performed on CD4+ or CD8+ T cells sorted from blood, taken in a trial of the OX40 agonist ivuxolimab. These TCRs come from an adult with an advanced solid tumor such as melanoma, head and neck, liver or kidney cancer. CDR3s include the opening cysteine and the closing phenylalanine or tryptophan. Fields, in order: D gene, clone size, V gene, J gene, CDR3 DNA, CDR3 protein. A D gene is named only where the DNA matches it firmly. Clone size is shown for a subset of rows, as once, few, many or a class of expanded clone.

d_gene: .; abundance: .; v_gene: TRBV15; j_gene: TRBJ2-2; CDR3nt: TGTGCCACCACGTGGGGAACGAACACCGGGGAGCTGTTTTTT; CDR3aa: CATTWGTNTGELFF
d_gene: .; abundance: .; v_gene: TRBV15; j_gene: TRBJ1-2; CDR3nt: TGTGCCACCACCTCTTTCAGGGGATCTCTTAACTATGGCTACACCTTC; CDR3aa: CATTSFRGSLNYGYTF
d_gene: .; abundance: .; v_gene: TRBV27; j_gene: TRBJ2-3; CDR3nt: TGTGCCAGCAGTTTTTCCGGGGGCACAGATACGCAGTATTTT; CDR3aa: CASSFSGGTDTQYF
d_gene: TRBD2; abundance: .; v_gene: TRBV5-6; j_gene: TRBJ2-7; CDR3nt: TGTGCCAGCAGCTTGGATCTAGCGGATACTACCTACGAGCAGTACTTC; CDR3aa: CASSLDLADTTYEQYF
d_gene: TRBD1; abundance: .; v_gene: TRBV7-6; j_gene: TRBJ1-2; CDR3nt: TGTGCCAGCAGCCTCTGGACAGGTGATGGCTACACCTTC; CDR3aa: CASSLWTGDGYTF
d_gene: TRBD1; abundance: .; v_gene: TRBV19; j_gene: TRBJ2-1; CDR3nt: TGTGCCAGTAGTCGCTCGACCGGGACAGGGGTCGATGAGCAGTTCTTC; CDR3aa: CASSRSTGTGVDEQFF
d_gene: .; abundance: .; v_gene: TRBV4-1; j_gene: TRBJ1-3; CDR3nt: TGCGCCAGCAGGCAGTTTTCTGGAAACACCATATATTTT; CDR3aa: CASRQFSGNTIYF
d_gene: .; abundance: .; v_gene: TRBV7-2; j_gene: TRBJ1-4; CDR3nt: TGTGCCAGCAGATTCGACAGTTATGAAAAACTGTTTTTT; CDR3aa: CASRFDSYEKLFF
d_gene: .; abundance: few; v_gene: TRBV9; j_gene: TRBJ1-3; CDR3nt: TGTGCCAGCAGCGAGGGAAACACCATATATTTT; CDR3aa: CASSEGNTIYF
d_gene: TRBD1; abundance: .; v_gene: TRBV18; j_gene: TRBJ1-1; CDR3nt: TGTGCCAGCTCACCGGACAGGGGGCACTTCTTT; CDR3aa: CASSPDRGHFF
d_gene: .; abundance: once; v_gene: TRBV28; j_gene: TRBJ2-1; CDR3nt: TGTGCCAGCAGTAGGTTAGGACAACCATACAATGAGCAGTTCTTC; CDR3aa: CASSRLGQPYNEQFF
d_gene: TRBD2; abundance: .; v_gene: TRBV7-9; j_gene: TRBJ2-7; CDR3nt: TGTGCCAGCGGGTTCGGACTAGCTCGTACCTACGAGCAGTACTTC; CDR3aa: CASGFGLARTYEQYF
d_gene: TRBD1; abundance: .; v_gene: TRBV10-3; j_gene: TRBJ1-1; CDR3nt: TGTGCCATCAGTGACTCTGGACAGGGAAGAACTGAAGCTTTCTTT; CDR3aa: CAISDSGQGRTEAFF
d_gene: .; abundance: .; v_gene: TRBV7-8; j_gene: TRBJ2-7; CDR3nt: TGTGCCAGCAGTTTAAACTACGAGCAGTACTTC; CDR3aa: CASSLNYEQYF
d_gene: .; abundance: .; v_gene: TRBV21-1; j_gene: TRBJ1-5; CDR3nt: TGTGCCAGCAGCATAAATCAGCCCCAGCATTTT; CDR3aa: CASSINQPQHF
d_gene: TRBD1; abundance: .; v_gene: TRBV18; j_gene: TRBJ1-2; CDR3nt: TGTGCCAGCTCACCCGGGACAGCGGATGGCTACACCTTC; CDR3aa: CASSPGTADGYTF
d_gene: .; abundance: .; v_gene: TRBV7-9; j_gene: TRBJ2-6; CDR3nt: TGTGCCAGCAGCTCCACAGGCCCCTCTGGGGCCAACGTCCTGACTTTC; CDR3aa: CASSSTGPSGANVLTF
d_gene: .; abundance: .; v_gene: TRBV21-1; j_gene: TRBJ1-2; CDR3nt: TGTGCCAGCAGCAAAGCGGGCCCGGGGGAATCTAACTATGGCTACACCTTC; CDR3aa: CASSKAGPGESNYGYTF
d_gene: TRBD1; abundance: .; v_gene: TRBV19; j_gene: TRBJ1-1; CDR3nt: TGTGCCAGTAGTAAAGGGGTGGGGGACAGGGGGAGAAGTTTCTTT; CDR3aa: CASSKGVGDRGRSFF
d_gene: .; abundance: .; v_gene: TRBV19; j_gene: TRBJ1-4; CDR3nt: TGTGCCAGTAGTATGGGGGCCCAAGCTGCAACTAATGAAAAACTGTTTTTT; CDR3aa: CASSMGAQAATNEKLFF
d_gene: TRBD1; abundance: few; v_gene: TRBV27; j_gene: TRBJ2-7; CDR3nt: TGTGCCAGCAGTGCCGTACAGGGGAGCTACGAGCAGTACTTC; CDR3aa: CASSAVQGSYEQYF
d_gene: .; abundance: .; v_gene: TRBV6-5; j_gene: TRBJ2-5; CDR3nt: TGTGCCAGCAGTTCCGGACGACAGACCCAGTACTTC; CDR3aa: CASSSGRQTQYF
d_gene: .; abundance: few; v_gene: TRBV19; j_gene: TRBJ1-6; CDR3nt: TGTGCCAGTAGTATAAGGCAGGATATTTCCCTCCACTTT; CDR3aa: CASSIRQDISLHF
d_gene: .; abundance: once; v_gene: TRBV7-9; j_gene: TRBJ1-2; CDR3nt: TGTGCCAGCAGCTTGACAGGCAATGGCTACACCTTC; CDR3aa: CASSLTGNGYTF
d_gene: TRBD1; abundance: .; v_gene: TRBV4-3; j_gene: TRBJ1-3; CDR3nt: TGCGCCAGCAGCCAAGGAATGGGACAGGGGACTGGAAACACCATATATTTT; CDR3aa: CASSQGMGQGTGNTIYF
d_gene: .; abundance: .; v_gene: TRBV5-1; j_gene: TRBJ1-5; CDR3nt: TGCGCCAGCAGCTTGAGAGTGGGAGAGCCCCAGCATTTT; CDR3aa: CASSLRVGEPQHF
d_gene: TRBD2; abundance: once; v_gene: TRBV7-3; j_gene: TRBJ2-2; CDR3nt: TGTGCCAGCAGCTTGGAGAGCGGGAGGGCCACCGGGGAGCTGTTTTTT; CDR3aa: CASSLESGRATGELFF
d_gene: .; abundance: few; v_gene: TRBV7-8; j_gene: TRBJ2-5; CDR3nt: TGTGCCAGCAGAGCGGGCCAGCAGCTTAGGGGCAGGGAAGGGAACCACCAAGAGACCCAGTACTTC; CDR3aa: CASRAGQQLRGREGNHQETQYF
d_gene: TRBD1; abundance: .; v_gene: TRBV6-5; j_gene: TRBJ2-7; CDR3nt: TGTGCCAGTTTTGACTGGGACAGGGCCTACGAGCAGTACTTC; CDR3aa: CASFDWDRAYEQYF
d_gene: TRBD1; abundance: .; v_gene: TRBV5-1; j_gene: TRBJ2-7; CDR3nt: TGCGCCAGCAGCTTGGAAGGGGACAGGGGGGTGGACGAGCAGTACTTC; CDR3aa: CASSLEGDRGVDEQYF
d_gene: TRBD1; abundance: few; v_gene: TRBV5-4; j_gene: TRBJ1-6; CDR3nt: TGTGCCAGCAGCAGGACAGGGGGGCTCGCCCCCCTCCACTTT; CDR3aa: CASSRTGGLAPLHF
d_gene: TRBD1; abundance: .; v_gene: TRBV11-2; j_gene: TRBJ1-1; CDR3nt: TGTGCCAGCAGCTTAGACAGGGGGAAAACTGAAGCTTTCTTT; CDR3aa: CASSLDRGKTEAFF
d_gene: .; abundance: once; v_gene: TRBV18; j_gene: TRBJ1-3; CDR3nt: TGTGCCAGCTCACCACGGAACGGGGGCGATGGAAACACCATATATTTT; CDR3aa: CASSPRNGGDGNTIYF
d_gene: .; abundance: .; v_gene: TRBV2; j_gene: TRBJ1-3; CDR3nt: TGTGCCAGCACCAAGGACCCTCCAAGGCGGAACACCATATATTTT; CDR3aa: CASTKDPPRRNTIYF
d_gene: .; abundance: .; v_gene: TRBV19; j_gene: TRBJ1-5; CDR3nt: TGTGCCAGTAGTCCACGACGGGGTAGCAATCAGCCCCAGCATTTT; CDR3aa: CASSPRRGSNQPQHF
d_gene: .; abundance: .; v_gene: TRBV19; j_gene: TRBJ2-7; CDR3nt: TGTGCCAGCTCTAGCGCTCGGGAGCAGTACTTC; CDR3aa: CASSSAREQYF
d_gene: .; abundance: .; v_gene: TRBV7-9; j_gene: TRBJ1-3; CDR3nt: TGTGCCAGCAGCTTAACGGCACAAAACACCATATATTTT; CDR3aa: CASSLTAQNTIYF
d_gene: .; abundance: .; v_gene: TRBV5-4; j_gene: TRBJ1-1; CDR3nt: TGTGCCAGCAGCTTGGAAGGTCCAGGGAACACTGAAGCTTTCTTT; CDR3aa: CASSLEGPGNTEAFF
d_gene: TRBD1; abundance: .; v_gene: TRBV7-2; j_gene: TRBJ1-1; CDR3nt: TGTGCCAGCAGCGCGGGACAGATAGTACCTGAAGCTTTCTTT; CDR3aa: CASSAGQIVPEAFF
d_gene: .; abundance: .; v_gene: TRBV28; j_gene: TRBJ1-3; CDR3nt: TGTGCCAGCAGTTTATGGAGGCAGGGACCGGTCTCTGGAAACACCATATATTTT; CDR3aa: CASSLWRQGPVSGNTIYF
d_gene: .; abundance: .; v_gene: TRBV28; j_gene: TRBJ1-5; CDR3nt: TGTGCCAGCAGTTTACCAGGGAGCAATCAGCCCCAGCATTTT; CDR3aa: CASSLPGSNQPQHF
d_gene: .; abundance: .; v_gene: TRBV28; j_gene: TRBJ1-3; CDR3nt: TGTGCCAGCAGTTCCCTCCCGACAAGAAACACCATATATTTT; CDR3aa: CASSSLPTRNTIYF
d_gene: TRBD1; abundance: once; v_gene: TRBV9; j_gene: TRBJ1-4; CDR3nt: TGTGCCAGCAGCGTGGGGACAGGGGTTGAAAAACTGTTTTTT; CDR3aa: CASSVGTGVEKLFF
d_gene: .; abundance: .; v_gene: TRBV7-2; j_gene: TRBJ1-6; CDR3nt: TGTGCCAGCAGCCCCCAGGGCAGCTCCTATAATTCACCCCTCCACTTT; CDR3aa: CASSPQGSSYNSPLHF
d_gene: .; abundance: .; v_gene: TRBV27; j_gene: TRBJ1-6; CDR3nt: TGTGCCAGCAGTTTGTCAGGGGTGGGTTCACCCCTCCACTTT; CDR3aa: CASSLSGVGSPLHF